This TCR beta chain was observed in a study of OX40 agonist ivuxolimab in advanced cancers. Data came from immunoSEQ multiplex PCR; TCRdb stores just in-frame clones and leaves some out. Of 10,000 to 15,000 clones in the sample, roughly 80% were seen once. Losses at the gene ends were 1 base for V and 6 bases for J; bases not matched to a gene: 8. The CDR3 extends over 17 amino acids. Germline CDR1 SNHLY, CDR2 FYNNEI. The specimen comprised CD4+ or CD8+ T cells sorted from blood, sampled in a trial of the OX40 agonist ivuxolimab. The chain couples TRBV2 to TRBJ2-1; the match to TRBD2 covers 11 bases. The source is an adult with an advanced solid tumor such as melanoma, head and neck, liver or kidney cancer. In nucleotides, the CDR3 is TGTGCCAGCAGTGAAGACCCGACTAGCGGGATAGGCAATGAGCAGTTCTTC. Encoded protein: CASSEDPTSGIGNEQFF.